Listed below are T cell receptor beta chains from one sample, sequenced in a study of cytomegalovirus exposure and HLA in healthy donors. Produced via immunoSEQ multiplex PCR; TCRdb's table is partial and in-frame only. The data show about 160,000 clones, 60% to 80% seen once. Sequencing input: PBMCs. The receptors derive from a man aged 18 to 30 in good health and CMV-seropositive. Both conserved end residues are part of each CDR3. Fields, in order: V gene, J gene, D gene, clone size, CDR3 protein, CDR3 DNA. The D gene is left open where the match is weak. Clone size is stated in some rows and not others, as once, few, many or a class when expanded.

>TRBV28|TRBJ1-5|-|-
CASRRGNQPQHF
TGTGCCAGCAGAAGGGGGAATCAGCCCCAGCATTTT
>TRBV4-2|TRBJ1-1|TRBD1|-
CASSQDRGDTEAFF
TGTGCCAGCAGCCAAGACAGGGGGGACACTGAAGCTTTCTTT
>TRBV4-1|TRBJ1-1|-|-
CASSPRGLNTEAFF
TGCGCCAGCAGCCCCAGGGGTCTGAACACTGAAGCTTTCTTT
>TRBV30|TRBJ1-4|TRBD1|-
CAFAGDRGNEKLFF
TGTGCCTTTGCGGGGGACAGGGGCAATGAAAAACTGTTTTTT
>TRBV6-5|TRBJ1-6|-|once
CASSYFGRRNSPLHF
TGTGCCAGCAGTTACTTCGGACGGAGGAATTCACCCCTCCACTTT
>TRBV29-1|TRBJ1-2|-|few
CSVEEKPGALYGYTF
TGCAGCGTTGAAGAAAAGCCAGGGGCCCTCTATGGCTACACCTTC
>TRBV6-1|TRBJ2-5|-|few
CASSDGLPETQYF
TGTGCCAGCAGTGATGGACTGCCAGAGACCCAGTACTTC
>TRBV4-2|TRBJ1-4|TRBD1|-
CASSRTPGQVVSDEKLFF
TGTGCCAGCAGCCGGACGCCGGGACAGGTAGTGTCGGATGAAAAACTGTTTTTT
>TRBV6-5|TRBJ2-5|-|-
CASKVTQAQETQYF
TGTGCCAGCAAAGTTACACAGGCCCAAGAGACCCAGTACTTC
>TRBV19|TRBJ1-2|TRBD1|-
CASSWTGDYGYTF
TGTGCCAGTAGTTGGACAGGAGACTATGGCTACACCTTC
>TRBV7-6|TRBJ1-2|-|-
CASSRDRRSYGYTF
TGTGCCAGCAGCCGTGACAGGAGGAGCTATGGCTACACCTTC
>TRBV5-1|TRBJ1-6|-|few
CASSQGIRDSPLHF
TGCGCCAGCAGCCAGGGGATACGGGATTCACCCCTCCACTTT
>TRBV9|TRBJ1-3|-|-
CASSVGGDSGNTIYF
TGTGCCAGCAGCGTAGGGGGGGACTCTGGAAACACCATATATTTT
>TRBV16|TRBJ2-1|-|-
CASSPRWEQFF
TGTGCCAGCAGCCCCAGATGGGAGCAGTTCTTC
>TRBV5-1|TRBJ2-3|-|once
CASSLAMEADTQYF
TGCGCCAGCAGCTTGGCGATGGAGGCAGATACGCAGTATTTT
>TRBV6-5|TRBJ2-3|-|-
CASRQGTDTQYF
TGTGCCAGCAGACAGGGTACAGATACGCAGTATTTT
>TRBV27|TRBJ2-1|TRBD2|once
CASSLGTSGNNEQFF
TGTGCCAGCAGCCTCGGGACTAGCGGGAACAATGAGCAGTTCTTC
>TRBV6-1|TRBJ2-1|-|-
CASSEQGINSYNEQFF
TGTGCCAGCAGTGAACAGGGGATAAACTCCTACAATGAGCAGTTCTTC
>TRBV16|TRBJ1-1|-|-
CASSQTMNTEAFF
TGTGCCAGCAGCCAAACAATGAACACTGAAGCTTTCTTT
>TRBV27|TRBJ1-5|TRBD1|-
CASSLRQGNQPQHF
TGTGCCAGCAGCCTCCGACAGGGAAATCAGCCCCAGCATTTT
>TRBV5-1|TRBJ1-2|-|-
CASSLEVGARGYTF
TGCGCCAGCAGCTTGGAGGTGGGGGCTCGTGGCTACACCTTC
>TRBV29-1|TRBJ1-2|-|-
CSVPRTGGGNGYTF
TGCAGCGTTCCCCGAACGGGGGGAGGGAATGGCTACACCTTC
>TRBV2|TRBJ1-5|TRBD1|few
CASSDGRGRGSNQPQHF
TGTGCCAGCAGTGACGGGAGGGGGCGGGGGAGCAATCAGCCCCAGCATTTT
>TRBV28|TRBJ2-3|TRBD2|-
CASSPGVVAGVRDTQYF
TGTGCCAGCAGTCCCGGTGTGGTAGCGGGAGTAAGAGATACGCAGTATTTT
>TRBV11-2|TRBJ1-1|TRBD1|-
CASSPGRTGSFLNTEAFF
TGTGCCAGCAGCCCCGGTAGGACAGGATCTTTTTTGAACACTGAAGCTTTCTTT
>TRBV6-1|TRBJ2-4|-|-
CASRYYNFGRNIQYF
TGTGCCAGCAGATATTATAACTTCGGGAGAAACATTCAGTACTTC
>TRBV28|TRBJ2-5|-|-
CASSSGLETQYF
TGTGCCAGCAGTTCAGGGCTAGAGACCCAGTACTTC
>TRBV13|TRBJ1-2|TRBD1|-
CASSLGQLGTGDTPNYGYTF
TGTGCCAGCAGCTTAGGACAGTTGGGGACAGGGGATACTCCTAACTATGGCTACACCTTC
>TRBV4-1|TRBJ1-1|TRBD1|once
CASSQGGQTPEAFF
TGCGCCAGCAGCCAAGGGGGACAGACCCCTGAAGCTTTCTTT
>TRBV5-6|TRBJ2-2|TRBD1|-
CASSARDSTGELFF
TGTGCCAGCAGTGCCCGGGACAGCACCGGGGAGCTGTTTTTT
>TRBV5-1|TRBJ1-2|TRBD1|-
CASSISGTGAPRLRGYTF
TGCGCCAGCAGCATCTCCGGGACAGGGGCTCCCCGGCTGAGAGGCTACACCTTC
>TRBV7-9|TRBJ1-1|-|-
CASNTLGPRGAFF
TGTGCCAGCAACACGCTAGGACCCAGGGGAGCTTTCTTT
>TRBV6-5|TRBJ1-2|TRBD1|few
CASTRGQGYGYTF
TGTGCCAGCACCAGGGGGCAGGGGTATGGCTACACCTTC
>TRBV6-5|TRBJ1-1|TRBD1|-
CASSYSYRGTEAFF
TGTGCCAGCAGTTACTCATACAGGGGCACTGAAGCTTTCTTT
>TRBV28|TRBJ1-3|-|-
CASSSRGDTIYF
TGTGCCAGCAGTTCCAGGGGTGACACCATATATTTT
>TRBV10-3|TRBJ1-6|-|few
CAISEFGQPNSPLHF
TGTGCCATCAGTGAGTTCGGACAGCCAAATTCACCCCTCCACTTT
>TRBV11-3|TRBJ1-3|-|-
CASSLQGTGNTIYF
TGTGCCAGCAGCTTACAGGGGACTGGAAACACCATATATTTT
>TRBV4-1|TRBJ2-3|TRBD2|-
CASSQDGLAGGQDTQYF
TGCGCCAGCAGCCAAGATGGTCTAGCGGGGGGGCAAGATACGCAGTATTTT
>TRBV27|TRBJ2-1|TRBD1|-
CASSLWQGARNEQFF
TGTGCCAGCAGTTTGTGGCAGGGGGCGCGCAATGAGCAGTTCTTC
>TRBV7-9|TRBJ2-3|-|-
CASSLDRATSGTDTQYF
TGTGCCAGCAGCTTAGACCGCGCCACCTCGGGCACAGATACGCAGTATTTT
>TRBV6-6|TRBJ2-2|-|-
CASRALAGADTGELFF
TGTGCCAGCAGGGCCCTGGCGGGGGCCGACACCGGGGAGCTGTTTTTT
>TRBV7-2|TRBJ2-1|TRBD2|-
CASSLTSGDSYNEQFF
TGTGCCAGCAGCTTGACTAGCGGAGATTCCTACAATGAGCAGTTCTTC
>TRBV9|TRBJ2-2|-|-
CASSAEGTPNTGELFF
TGTGCCAGCAGCGCCGAGGGGACACCGAACACCGGGGAGCTGTTTTTT
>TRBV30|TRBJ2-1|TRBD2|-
CAWRTSGSGNEQFF
TGTGCCTGGAGGACTAGCGGGTCGGGGAATGAGCAGTTCTTC
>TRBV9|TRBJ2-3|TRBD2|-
CASSGIAGRGGTDTQYF
TGTGCCAGCAGCGGGATAGCGGGAAGGGGGGGCACAGATACGCAGTATTTT
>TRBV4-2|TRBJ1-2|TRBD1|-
CASSQEGTGDYGYTF
TGTGCCAGCAGCCAAGAAGGGACAGGGGACTATGGCTACACCTTC